The sequence of this TCR beta chain was determined in a study of blood T cell repertoires in COVID-19. Using immunoSEQ multiplex PCR, the repertoire was profiled, and TCRdb retains in-frame clones only, with some absent. This sample yields roughly 520,000 clones, of which 85% to 90% are seen a single time; approximately 1.8% belongs to the top ten. Germline loops: CDR1 SGHTA, CDR2 FQGNSA. V was pared by 2 bases and J by 3 bases, with 10 bases between. The CDR3 sequence is 14 residues long. The TCR sequence derives from a woman aged 40-49 years who had recovered from COVID-19. Specimen: PBMCs or T cells enriched from blood (not recorded which). The chain is built from TRBV7-2 and TRBJ1-1, with a weak D call TRBD1 (5 bases). CDR3 region: CASSLPGVDTEAFF. CDR3 DNA: TGTGCCAGCAGCTTACCGGGGGTTGACACTGAAGCTTTCTTT.